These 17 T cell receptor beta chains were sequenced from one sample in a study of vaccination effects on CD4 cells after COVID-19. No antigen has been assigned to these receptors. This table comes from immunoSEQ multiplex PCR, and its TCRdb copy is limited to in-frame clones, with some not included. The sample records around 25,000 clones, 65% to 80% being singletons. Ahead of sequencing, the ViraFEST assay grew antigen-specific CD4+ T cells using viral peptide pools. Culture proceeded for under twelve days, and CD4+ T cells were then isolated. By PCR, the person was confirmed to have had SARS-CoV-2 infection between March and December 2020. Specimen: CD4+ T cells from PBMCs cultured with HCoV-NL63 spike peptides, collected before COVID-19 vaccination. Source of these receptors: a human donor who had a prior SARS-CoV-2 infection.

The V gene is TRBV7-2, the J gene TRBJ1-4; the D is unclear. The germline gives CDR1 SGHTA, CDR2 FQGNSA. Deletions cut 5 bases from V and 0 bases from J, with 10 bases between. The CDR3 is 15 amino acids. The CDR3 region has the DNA TGTGCCAGCAGCCCGACCCATGCAACTAATGAAAAACTGTTTTTT. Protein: CASSPTHATNEKLFF.

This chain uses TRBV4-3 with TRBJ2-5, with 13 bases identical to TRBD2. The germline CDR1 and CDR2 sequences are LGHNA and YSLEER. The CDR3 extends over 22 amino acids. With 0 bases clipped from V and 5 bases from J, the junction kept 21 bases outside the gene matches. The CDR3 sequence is CASSQETKGGLAGAEDRETQYF. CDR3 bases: TGCGCCAGCAGCCAAGAGACGAAGGGTGGACTAGCGGGAGCAGAGGACAGGGAGACCCAGTACTTC.

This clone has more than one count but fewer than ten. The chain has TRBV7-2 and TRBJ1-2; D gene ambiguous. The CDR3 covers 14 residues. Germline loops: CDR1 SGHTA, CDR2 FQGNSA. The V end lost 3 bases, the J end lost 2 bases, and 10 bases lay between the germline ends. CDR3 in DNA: TGTGCCAGCAGCTTTGAGGGAGGCAACTATGGCTACACCTTC. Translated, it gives CASSFEGGNYGYTF. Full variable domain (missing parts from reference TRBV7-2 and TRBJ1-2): GAGVSQSPSNKVTEKGKDVELRCDPISGHTALYWYRQSLGQGLEFLIYFQGNSAPDKSGLPSDRFSAERTGGSVSTLTIQRTQQEDSAVYLCASSFEGGNYGYTFGSGTRLTVV.

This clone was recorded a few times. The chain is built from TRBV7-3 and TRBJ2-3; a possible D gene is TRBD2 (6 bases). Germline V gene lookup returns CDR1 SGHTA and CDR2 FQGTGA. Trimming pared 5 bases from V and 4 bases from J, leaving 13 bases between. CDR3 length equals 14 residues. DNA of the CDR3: TGTGCCAGCAGCCCAGGACTACAATCAGATACGCAGTATTTT. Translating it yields CASSPGLQSDTQYF.

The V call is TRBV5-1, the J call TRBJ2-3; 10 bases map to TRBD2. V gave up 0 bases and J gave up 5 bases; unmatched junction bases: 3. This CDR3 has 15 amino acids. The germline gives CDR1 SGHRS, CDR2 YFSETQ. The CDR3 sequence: CASSLELAGGDTQYF. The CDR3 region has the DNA TGCGCCAGCAGCTTGGAATTAGCGGGAGGAGATACGCAGTATTTT.

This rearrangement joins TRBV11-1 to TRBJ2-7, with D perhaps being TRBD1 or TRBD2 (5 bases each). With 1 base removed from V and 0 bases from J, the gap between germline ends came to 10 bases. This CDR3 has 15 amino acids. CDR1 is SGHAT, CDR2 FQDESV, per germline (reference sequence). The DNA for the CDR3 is TGTGCCAGCAGCTTAGGTCGGGGCAGCTCCTACGAGCAGTACTTC. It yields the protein CASSLGRGSSYEQYF.

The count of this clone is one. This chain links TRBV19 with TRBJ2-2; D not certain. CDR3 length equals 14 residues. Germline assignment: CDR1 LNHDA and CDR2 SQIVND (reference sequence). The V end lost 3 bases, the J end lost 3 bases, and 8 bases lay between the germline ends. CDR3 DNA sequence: TGTGCCAGTAGTATCCTTGGCTACACCGGGGAGCTGTTTTTT. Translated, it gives CASSILGYTGELFF.

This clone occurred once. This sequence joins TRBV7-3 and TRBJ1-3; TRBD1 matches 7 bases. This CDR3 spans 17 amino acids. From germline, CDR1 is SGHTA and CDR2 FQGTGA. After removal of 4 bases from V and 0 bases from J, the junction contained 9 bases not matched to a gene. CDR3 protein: CASSSPGQSYSGNTIYF. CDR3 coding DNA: TGTGCCAGCAGCTCGCCGGGACAGTCCTACTCTGGAAACACCATATATTTT.

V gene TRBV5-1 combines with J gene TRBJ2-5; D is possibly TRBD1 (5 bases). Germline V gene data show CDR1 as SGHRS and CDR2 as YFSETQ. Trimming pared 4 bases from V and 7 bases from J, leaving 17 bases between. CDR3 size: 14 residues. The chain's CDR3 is CASSGGSGLLTQYF. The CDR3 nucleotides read TGCGCCAGCAGCGGCGGCTCAGGGTTGCTGACCCAGTACTTC. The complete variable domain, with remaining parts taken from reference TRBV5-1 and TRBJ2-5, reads KAGVTQTPRYLIKTRGQQVTLSCSPISGHRSVSWYQQTPGQGLQFLFEYFSETQRNKGNFPGRFSGRQFSNSRSEMNVSTLELGDSALYLCASSGGSGLLTQYFGPGTRLLVL.

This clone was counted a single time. CDR3 sequence: CASSPSGGGSYEQYF. The CDR3 region has the DNA TGTGCCAGCTCACCATCGGGAGGAGGCTCCTACGAGCAGTACTTC. The rearrangement links TRBV18 to TRBJ2-7; 7 nucleotides line up with TRBD2. From germline, CDR1 is KGHSH and CDR2 LQKENI. With V trimmed by 2 bases and J by 0 bases, 4 bases remained unmatched. This CDR3 has 15 residues.

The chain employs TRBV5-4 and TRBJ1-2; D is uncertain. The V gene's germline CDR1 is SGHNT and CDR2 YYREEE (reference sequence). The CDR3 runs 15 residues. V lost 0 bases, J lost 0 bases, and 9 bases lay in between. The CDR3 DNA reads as TGTGCCAGCAGCTTGGGAGGGATCTCTAACTATGGCTACACCTTC. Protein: CASSLGGISNYGYTF. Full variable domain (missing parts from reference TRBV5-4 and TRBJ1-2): ETGVTQSPTHLIKTRGQQVTLRCSSQSGHNTVSWYQQALGQGPQFIFQYYREEENGRGNFPPRFSGLQFPNYSSELNVNALELDDSALYLCASSLGGISNYGYTFGSGTRLTVV.

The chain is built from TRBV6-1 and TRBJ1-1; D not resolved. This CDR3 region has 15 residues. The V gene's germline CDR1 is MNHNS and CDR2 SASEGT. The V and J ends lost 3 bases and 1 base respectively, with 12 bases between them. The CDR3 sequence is CASSDLFPRNTEAFF. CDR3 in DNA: TGTGCCAGCAGTGACCTCTTTCCTAGGAACACTGAAGCTTTCTTT.

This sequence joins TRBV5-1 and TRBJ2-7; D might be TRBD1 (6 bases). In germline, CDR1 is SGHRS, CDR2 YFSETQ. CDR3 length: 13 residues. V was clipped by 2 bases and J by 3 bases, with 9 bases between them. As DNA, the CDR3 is TGCGCCAGCAGCTTAACAGGGATCTACGAGCAGTACTTC. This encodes CASSLTGIYEQYF.

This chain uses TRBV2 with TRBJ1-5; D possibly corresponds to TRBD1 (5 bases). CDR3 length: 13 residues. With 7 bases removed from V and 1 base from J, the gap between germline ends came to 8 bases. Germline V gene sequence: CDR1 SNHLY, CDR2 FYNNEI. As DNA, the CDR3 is TGTGCCAGCAAGCGGGACAGCAATCAGCCCCAGCATTTT. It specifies CASKRDSNQPQHF.

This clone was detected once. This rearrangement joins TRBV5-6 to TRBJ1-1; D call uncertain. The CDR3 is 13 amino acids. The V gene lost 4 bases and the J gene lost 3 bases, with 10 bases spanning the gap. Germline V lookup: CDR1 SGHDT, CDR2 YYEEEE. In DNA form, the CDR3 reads TGTGCCAGCAGCCCCGACGGGTACACTGAAGCTTTCTTT. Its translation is CASSPDGYTEAFF. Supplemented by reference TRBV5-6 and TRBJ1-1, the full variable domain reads DAGVTQSPTHLIKTRGQQVTLRCSPKSGHDTVSWYQQALGQGPQFIFQYYEEEERQRGNFPDRFSGHQFPNYSSELNVNALLLGDSALYLCASSPDGYTEAFFGQGTRLTVV.

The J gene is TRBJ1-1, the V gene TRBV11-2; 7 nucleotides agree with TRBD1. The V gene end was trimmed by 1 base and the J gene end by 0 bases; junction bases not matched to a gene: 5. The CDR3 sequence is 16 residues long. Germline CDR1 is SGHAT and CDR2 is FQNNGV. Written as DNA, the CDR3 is TGTGCCAGCAGCTTAGCAACAGGGGCCATGAACACTGAAGCTTTCTTT. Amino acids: CASSLATGAMNTEAFF.

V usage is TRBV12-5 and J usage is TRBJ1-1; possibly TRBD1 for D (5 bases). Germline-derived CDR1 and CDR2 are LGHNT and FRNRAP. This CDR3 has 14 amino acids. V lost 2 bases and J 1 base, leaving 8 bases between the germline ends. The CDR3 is CASGLTGSNTEAFF. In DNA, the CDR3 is TGTGCTAGTGGTTTGACAGGATCGAACACTGAAGCTTTCTTT.